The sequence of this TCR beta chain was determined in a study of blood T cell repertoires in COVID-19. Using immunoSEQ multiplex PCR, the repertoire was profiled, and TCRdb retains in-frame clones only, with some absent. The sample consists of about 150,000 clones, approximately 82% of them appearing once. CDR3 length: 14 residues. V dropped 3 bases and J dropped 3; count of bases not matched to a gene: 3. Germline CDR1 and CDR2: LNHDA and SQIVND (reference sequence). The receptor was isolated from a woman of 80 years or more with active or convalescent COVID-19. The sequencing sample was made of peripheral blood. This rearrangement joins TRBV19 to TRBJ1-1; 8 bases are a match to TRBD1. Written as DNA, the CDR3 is TGTGCCAGTAGTATTAACAGGGGGTACACTGAAGCTTTCTTT. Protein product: CASSINRGYTEAFF.